The sequence of this T cell receptor beta chain was determined in a study of cytomegalovirus exposure and HLA in healthy donors. General study results and limits: The authors later linked a missense DCLRE1C variant to TCR beta V- and J-gene trimming. In an earlier analysis, about 87% or about 30%: the productive usage of most TCR beta V segments.

It was with 60 Vbeta and 13 Jbeta primers that the PCR ran. Original methodology: There were about 80 million unique TCR beta chains by a later count, and 10 million to 12 million of them were shared. Using immunoSEQ multiplex PCR, the repertoire was profiled, and TCRdb retains in-frame clones only, with some absent. V and J calls plus clone size are reproduced from that table; the DNA served to infer D and trimming. Of over 200,000 clones listed, 70% to 80% are singletons. Concerning this clone itself: The antigen is unknown.

Germline V gene lookup returns CDR1 SNHLY and CDR2 FYNNEI. The CDR3 runs to 14 residues. V dropped 1 base and J dropped 3 bases, with 10 bases sitting between them. The V gene is TRBV2, the J gene TRBJ2-7; a weak D match, TRBD1 (6 bases). The sample consisted of PBMCs. This clonotype was obtained from a male donor in good health and CMV-seronegative. CDR3 protein: CASSEDLQGYEQYF. The CDR3 DNA follows: TGTGCCAGCAGTGAAGATCTACAGGGCTACGAGCAGTACTTC.